This TCR beta chain was sequenced in a study of blood T cell repertoires in COVID-19. Repertoires were generated with immunoSEQ multiplex PCR, while TCRdb's copy carries only in-frame clones and drops some. The sample includes around 72,000 clones, 75% to 95% of them seen just once. V lost 6 bases to trimming and J lost 1 base, with 11 bases between them. The CDR3 sequence is 14 residues long. Germline CDR1 SGHDT, CDR2 YYEEEE. The chain employs TRBV5-6 and TRBJ1-3; the D is unclear. The TCR sequence derives from a human donor with active COVID-19. The donor label of this sample is uncertain. Sequencing input: peripheral blood. The CDR3, as DNA: TGTGCCAGCATTTCACAGATGTCTGGAAACACCATATATTTT. It codes for CASISQMSGNTIYF.